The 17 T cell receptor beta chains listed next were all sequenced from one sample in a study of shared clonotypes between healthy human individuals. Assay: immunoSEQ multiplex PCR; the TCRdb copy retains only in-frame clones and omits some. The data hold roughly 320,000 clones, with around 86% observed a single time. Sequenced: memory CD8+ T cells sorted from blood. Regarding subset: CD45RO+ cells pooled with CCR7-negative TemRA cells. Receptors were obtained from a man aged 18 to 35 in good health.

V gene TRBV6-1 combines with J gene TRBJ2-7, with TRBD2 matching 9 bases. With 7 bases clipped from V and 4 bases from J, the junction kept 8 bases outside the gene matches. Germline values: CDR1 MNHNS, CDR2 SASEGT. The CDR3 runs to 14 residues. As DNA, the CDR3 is TGTGCCAGCACTGAGCTAGCGGGACCTTACGAGCAGTACTTC. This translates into CASTELAGPYEQYF.

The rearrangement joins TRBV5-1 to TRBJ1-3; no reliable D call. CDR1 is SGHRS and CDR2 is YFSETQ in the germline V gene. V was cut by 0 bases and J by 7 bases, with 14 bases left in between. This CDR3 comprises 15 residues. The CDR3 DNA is TGCGCCAGCAGCTTGGAACCGGGTTATGGGAACACCATATATTTT. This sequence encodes CASSLEPGYGNTIYF.

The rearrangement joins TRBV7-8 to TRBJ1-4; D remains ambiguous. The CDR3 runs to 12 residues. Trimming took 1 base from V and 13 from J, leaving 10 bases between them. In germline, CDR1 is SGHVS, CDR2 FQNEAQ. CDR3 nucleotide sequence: TGTGCCAGCAGCTTAGGGGGTGACGGACTGTTTTTT. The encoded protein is CASSLGGDGLFF.

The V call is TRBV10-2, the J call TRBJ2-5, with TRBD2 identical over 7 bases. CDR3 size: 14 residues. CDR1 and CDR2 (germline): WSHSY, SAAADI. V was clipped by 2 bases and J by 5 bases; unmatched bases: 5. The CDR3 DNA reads TGCGCCAGCAGTGAGACTAGCGTCAGGGAGACCCAGTACTTC. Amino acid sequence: CASSETSVRETQYF.

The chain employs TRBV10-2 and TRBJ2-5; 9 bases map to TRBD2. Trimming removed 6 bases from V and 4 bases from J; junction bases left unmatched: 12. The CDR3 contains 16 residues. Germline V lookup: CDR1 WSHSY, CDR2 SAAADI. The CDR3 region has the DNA TGCGCCAGCAGACCCCTGAGACTAGCGGAAGGAGAGACCCAGTACTTC. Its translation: CASRPLRLAEGETQYF.

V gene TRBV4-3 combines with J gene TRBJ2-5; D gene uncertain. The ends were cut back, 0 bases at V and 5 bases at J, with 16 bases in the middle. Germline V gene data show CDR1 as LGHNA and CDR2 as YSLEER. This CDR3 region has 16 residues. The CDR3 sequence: CASSQDRGSRMETQYF. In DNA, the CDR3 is TGCGCCAGCAGCCAAGATCGAGGATCCCGTATGGAGACCCAGTACTTC.

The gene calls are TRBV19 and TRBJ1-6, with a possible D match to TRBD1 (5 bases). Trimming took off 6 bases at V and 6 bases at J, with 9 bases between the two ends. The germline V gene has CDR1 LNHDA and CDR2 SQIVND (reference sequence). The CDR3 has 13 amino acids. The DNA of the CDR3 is TGTGCCAGTAGCCGGGACGGTAATTCACCCCTCCACTTT. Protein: CASSRDGNSPLHF.

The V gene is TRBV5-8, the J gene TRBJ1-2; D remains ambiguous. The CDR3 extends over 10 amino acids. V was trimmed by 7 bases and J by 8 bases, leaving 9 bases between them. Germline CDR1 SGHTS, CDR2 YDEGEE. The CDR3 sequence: CASGLDGYTF. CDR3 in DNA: TGTGCCAGCGGCCTGGACGGCTACACCTTC.

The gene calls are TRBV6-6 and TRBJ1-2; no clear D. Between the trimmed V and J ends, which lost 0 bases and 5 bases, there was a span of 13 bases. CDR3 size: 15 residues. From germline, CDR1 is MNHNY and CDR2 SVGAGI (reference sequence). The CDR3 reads CASSYSILPEYGYTF. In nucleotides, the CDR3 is TGTGCCAGCAGTTACTCGATACTTCCGGAGTATGGCTACACCTTC.

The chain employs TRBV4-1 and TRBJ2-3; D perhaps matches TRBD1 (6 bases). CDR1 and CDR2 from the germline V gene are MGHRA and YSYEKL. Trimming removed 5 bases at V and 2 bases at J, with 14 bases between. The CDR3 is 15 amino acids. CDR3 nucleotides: TGCGCCAGCAGCAACCGGGACATGCACACAGATACGCAGTATTTT. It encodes CASSNRDMHTDTQYF.

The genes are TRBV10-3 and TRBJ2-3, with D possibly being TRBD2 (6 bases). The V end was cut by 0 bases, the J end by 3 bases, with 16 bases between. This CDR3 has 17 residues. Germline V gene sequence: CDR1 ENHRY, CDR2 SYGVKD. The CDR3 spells CAISESLSGTKTDTQYF. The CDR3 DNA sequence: TGTGCCATCAGTGAGTCCCTTAGCGGTACCAAAACAGATACGCAGTATTTT.

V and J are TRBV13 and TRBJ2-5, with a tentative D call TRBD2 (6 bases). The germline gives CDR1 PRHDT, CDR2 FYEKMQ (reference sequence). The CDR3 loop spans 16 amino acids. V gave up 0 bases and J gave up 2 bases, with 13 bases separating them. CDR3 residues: CASSLGGGPSQETQYF. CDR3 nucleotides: TGTGCCAGCAGCTTAGGCGGGGGTCCCTCTCAAGAGACCCAGTACTTC.

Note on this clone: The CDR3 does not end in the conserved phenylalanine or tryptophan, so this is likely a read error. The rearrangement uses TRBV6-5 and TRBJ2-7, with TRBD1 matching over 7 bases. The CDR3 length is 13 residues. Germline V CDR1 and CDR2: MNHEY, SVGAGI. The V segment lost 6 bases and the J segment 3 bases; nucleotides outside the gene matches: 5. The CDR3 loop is CASSWDSNYEQYL. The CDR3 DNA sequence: TGTGCCAGCAGCTGGGACAGCAACTACGAGCAGTACCTC.

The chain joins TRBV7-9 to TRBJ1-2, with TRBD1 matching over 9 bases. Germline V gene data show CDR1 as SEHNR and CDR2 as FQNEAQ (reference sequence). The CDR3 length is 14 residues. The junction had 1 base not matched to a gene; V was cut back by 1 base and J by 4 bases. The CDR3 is CASSLGTGVYGYTF. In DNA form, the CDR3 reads TGTGCCAGCAGCTTAGGGACAGGGGTCTATGGCTACACCTTC.

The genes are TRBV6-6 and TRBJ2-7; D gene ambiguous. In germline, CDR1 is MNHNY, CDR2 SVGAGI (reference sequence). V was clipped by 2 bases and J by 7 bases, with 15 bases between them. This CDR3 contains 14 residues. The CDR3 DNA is TGTGCCAGCAGTTACGTCGACACCCTTGGGGAGCAGTACTTC. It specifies CASSYVDTLGEQYF.

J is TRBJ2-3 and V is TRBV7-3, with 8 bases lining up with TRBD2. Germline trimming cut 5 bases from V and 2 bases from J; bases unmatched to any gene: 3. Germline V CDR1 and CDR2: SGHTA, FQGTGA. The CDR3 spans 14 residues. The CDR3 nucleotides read TGTGCCAGCAGCGCAGCGGGAGTCACAGATACGCAGTATTTT. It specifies CASSAAGVTDTQYF. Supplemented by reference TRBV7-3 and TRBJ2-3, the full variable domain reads GAGVSQTPSNKVTEKGKYVELRCDPISGHTALYWYRQSLGQGPEFLIYFQGTGAADDSGLPNDRFFAVRPEGSVSTLKIQRTERGDSAVYLCASSAAGVTDTQYFGPGTRLTVL.

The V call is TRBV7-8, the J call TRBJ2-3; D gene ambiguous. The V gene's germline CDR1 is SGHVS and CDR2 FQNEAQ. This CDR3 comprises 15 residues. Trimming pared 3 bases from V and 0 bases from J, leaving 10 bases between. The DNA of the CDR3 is TGTGCCAGCAGCTTTGGCCTCTCGAGCACAGATACGCAGTATTTT. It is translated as CASSFGLSSTDTQYF.